This T cell receptor beta chain was documented in a study of T cell responses to AZD1222 COVID-19 vaccine. The table came from immunoSEQ multiplex PCR; TCRdb's copy has only in-frame clones and leaves some out. The sample holds about 94,000 clones, around nine tenths seen once. Trimming cost V 1 base and J 7 bases, with 7 bases left between them. The CDR3 is made up of 13 amino acids. Germline CDR1 and CDR2: SGHTA and FQGTGA. The chain couples TRBV7-3 to TRBJ1-4, with D unresolved. The receptor comes from an adult in good health. This sample comprised peripheral blood, obtained on day 0 of AZD1222 vaccination. CDR3: CASSLRPGEKLFF. For the CDR3, the DNA is TGTGCCAGCAGCTTAAGACCGGGTGAAAAACTGTTTTTT.